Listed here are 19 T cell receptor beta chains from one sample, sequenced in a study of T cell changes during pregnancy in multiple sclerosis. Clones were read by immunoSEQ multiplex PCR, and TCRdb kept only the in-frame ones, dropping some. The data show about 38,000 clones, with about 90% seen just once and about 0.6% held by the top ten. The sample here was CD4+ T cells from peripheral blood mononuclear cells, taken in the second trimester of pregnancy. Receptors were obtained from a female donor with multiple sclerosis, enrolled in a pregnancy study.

This chain's CDR3 is CASSSASLAGGQQFF. The CDR3 coding sequence is TGTGCCAGCAGTTCCGCGTCACTAGCGGGAGGGCAGCAGTTCTTC. This chain uses TRBV6-5 with TRBJ2-1, with TRBD2 identical over 13 bases. V was clipped by 4 bases and J by 11 bases; unmatched bases: 8. Germline values: CDR1 MNHEY, CDR2 SVGAGI. CDR3 length equals 15 residues.

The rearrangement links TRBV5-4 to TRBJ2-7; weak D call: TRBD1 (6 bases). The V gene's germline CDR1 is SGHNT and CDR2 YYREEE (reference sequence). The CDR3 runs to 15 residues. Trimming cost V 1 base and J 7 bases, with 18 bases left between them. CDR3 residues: CASSLLQGIREEQYF. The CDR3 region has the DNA TGTGCCAGCAGCTTGCTTCAGGGGATTAGGGAAGAGCAGTACTTC.

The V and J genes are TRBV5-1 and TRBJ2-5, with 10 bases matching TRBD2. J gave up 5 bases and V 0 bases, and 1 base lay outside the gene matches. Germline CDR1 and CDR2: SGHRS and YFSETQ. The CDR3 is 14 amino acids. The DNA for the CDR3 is TGCGCCAGCAGCTTGGAAGCGGGGGGGGAGACCCAGTACTTC. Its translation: CASSLEAGGETQYF.

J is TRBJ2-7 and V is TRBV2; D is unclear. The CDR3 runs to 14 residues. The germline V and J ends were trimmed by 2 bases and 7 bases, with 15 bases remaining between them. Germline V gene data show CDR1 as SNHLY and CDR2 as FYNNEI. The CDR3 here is CASSESQWLVEQYF. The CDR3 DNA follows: TGTGCCAGCAGTGAAAGTCAGTGGCTTGTGGAGCAGTACTTC.

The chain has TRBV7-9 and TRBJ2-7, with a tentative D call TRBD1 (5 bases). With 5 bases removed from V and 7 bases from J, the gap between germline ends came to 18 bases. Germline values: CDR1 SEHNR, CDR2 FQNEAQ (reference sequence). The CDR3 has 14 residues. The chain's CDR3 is CASSPRGLSWEQYF. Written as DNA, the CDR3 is TGTGCCAGCAGCCCAAGGGGCCTCAGCTGGGAGCAGTACTTC. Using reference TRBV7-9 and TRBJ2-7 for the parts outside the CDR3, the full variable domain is DTGVSQNPRHKITKRGQNVTFRCDPISEHNRLYWYRQTLGQGPEFLTYFQNEAQLEKSRLLSDRFSAERPKGSFSTLEIQRTEQGDSAMYLCASSPRGLSWEQYFGPGTRLTVT.

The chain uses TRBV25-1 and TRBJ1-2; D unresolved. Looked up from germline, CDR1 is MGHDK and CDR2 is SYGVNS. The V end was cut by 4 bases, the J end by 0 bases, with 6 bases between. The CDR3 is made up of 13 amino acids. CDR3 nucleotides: TGTGCCAGCAGTGCCAGCGCTAACTATGGCTACACCTTC. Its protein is CASSASANYGYTF.

The CDR3 DNA reads as TGTGCCTGGGCGTTACAGGGACGTGAGACCCAGTACTTC. As protein: CAWALQGRETQYF. This sequence joins TRBV30 and TRBJ2-5, with D possibly TRBD1 on 6 matching bases. Trimming stripped 5 bases from V and 5 bases from J, with 15 bases between. The CDR3 loop spans 13 amino acids. CDR1 and CDR2 from the germline V gene are GTSNPN and SVGIG (reference sequence).

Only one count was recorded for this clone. The chain's CDR3 is CASSLWTGRETQYF. Written as DNA, the CDR3 is TGTGCCAGCAGCCTATGGACAGGACGGGAGACCCAGTACTTC. The chain employs TRBV7-2 and TRBJ2-5; 7 nucleotides agree with TRBD1. The CDR3 runs 14 residues. CDR1 and CDR2 from the germline V gene are SGHTA and FQGNSA. The ends lost 5 bases at V and 5 bases at J; junction bases unmatched: 8.

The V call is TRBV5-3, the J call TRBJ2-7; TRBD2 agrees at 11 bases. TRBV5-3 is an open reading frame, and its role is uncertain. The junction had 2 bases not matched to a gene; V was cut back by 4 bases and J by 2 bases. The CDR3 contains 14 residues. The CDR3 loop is CARSPGLAAYEQYF. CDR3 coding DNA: TGTGCCAGAAGCCCGGGACTAGCGGCCTACGAGCAGTACTTC.

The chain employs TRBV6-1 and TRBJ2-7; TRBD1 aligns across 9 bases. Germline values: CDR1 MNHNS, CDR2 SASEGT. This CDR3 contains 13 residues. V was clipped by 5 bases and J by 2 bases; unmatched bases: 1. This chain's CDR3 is CASSRTGAYEQYF. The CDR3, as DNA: TGTGCCAGCAGTAGGACAGGGGCCTACGAGCAGTACTTC.

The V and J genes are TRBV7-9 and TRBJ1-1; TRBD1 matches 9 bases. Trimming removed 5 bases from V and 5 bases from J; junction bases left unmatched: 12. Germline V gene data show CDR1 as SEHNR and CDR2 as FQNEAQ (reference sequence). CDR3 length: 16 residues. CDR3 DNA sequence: TGTGCCAGCAGCATGCTTCCGGGACAGGGTGAAACTGAAGCTTTCTTT. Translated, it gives CASSMLPGQGETEAFF.

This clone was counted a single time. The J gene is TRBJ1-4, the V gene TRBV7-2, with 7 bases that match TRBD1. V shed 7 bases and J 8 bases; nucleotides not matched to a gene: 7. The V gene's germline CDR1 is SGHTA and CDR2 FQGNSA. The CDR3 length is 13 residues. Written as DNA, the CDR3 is TGTGCCAGCAACACAGGGGCAGGAGAAAAACTGTTTTTT. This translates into CASNTGAGEKLFF.

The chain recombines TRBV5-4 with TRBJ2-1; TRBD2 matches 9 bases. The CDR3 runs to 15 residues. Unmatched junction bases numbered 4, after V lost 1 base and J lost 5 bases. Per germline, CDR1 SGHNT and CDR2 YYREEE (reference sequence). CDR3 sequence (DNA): TGTGCCAGCAGCTTGTCAGCGGGAGGCAACAATGAGCAGTTCTTC. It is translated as CASSLSAGGNNEQFF.

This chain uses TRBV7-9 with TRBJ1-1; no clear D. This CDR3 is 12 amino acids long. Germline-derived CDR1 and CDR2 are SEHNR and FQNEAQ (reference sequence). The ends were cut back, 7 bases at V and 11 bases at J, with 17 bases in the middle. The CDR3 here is CASTFDPRGAFF. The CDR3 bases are TGTGCCAGCACCTTCGACCCAAGAGGGGCTTTCTTT.

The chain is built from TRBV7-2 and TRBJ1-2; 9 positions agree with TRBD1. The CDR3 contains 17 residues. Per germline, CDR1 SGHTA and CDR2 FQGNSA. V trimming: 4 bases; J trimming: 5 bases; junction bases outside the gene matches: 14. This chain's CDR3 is CASSSRGQGTEWYGYTF. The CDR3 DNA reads TGTGCCAGCAGCTCCCGGGGACAGGGTACTGAGTGGTATGGCTACACCTTC. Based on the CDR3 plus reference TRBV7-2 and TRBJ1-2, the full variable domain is GAGVSQSPSNKVTEKGKDVELRCDPISGHTALYWYRQSLGQGLEFLIYFQGNSAPDKSGLPSDRFSAERTGGSVSTLTIQRTQQEDSAVYLCASSSRGQGTEWYGYTFGSGTRLTVV.

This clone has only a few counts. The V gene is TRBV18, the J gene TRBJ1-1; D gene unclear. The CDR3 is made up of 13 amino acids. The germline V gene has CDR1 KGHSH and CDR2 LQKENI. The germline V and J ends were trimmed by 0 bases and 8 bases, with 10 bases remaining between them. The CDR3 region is CASSPPDMPEAFF. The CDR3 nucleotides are TGTGCCAGCTCACCACCAGACATGCCCGAAGCTTTCTTT.

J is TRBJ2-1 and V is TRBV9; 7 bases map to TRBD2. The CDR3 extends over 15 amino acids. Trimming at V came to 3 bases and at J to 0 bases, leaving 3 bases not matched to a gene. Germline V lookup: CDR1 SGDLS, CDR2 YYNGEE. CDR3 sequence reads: CASSGGGSSYNEQFF. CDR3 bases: TGTGCCAGCAGCGGGGGGGGGAGCTCCTACAATGAGCAGTTCTTC.

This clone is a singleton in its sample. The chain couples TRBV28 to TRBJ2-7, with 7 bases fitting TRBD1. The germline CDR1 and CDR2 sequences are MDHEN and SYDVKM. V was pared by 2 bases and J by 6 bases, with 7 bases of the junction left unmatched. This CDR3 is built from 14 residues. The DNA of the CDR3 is TGTGCCAGCAGTTTACTGAAGGGGGCGGGCGAGCAGTACTTC. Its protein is CASSLLKGAGEQYF.

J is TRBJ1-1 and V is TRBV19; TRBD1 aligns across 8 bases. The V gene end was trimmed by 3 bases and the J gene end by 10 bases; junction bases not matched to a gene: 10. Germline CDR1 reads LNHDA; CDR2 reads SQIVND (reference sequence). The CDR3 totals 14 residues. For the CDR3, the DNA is TGTGCCAGTAGTATGACAGGGGTTCCCTTTGTAGCTTTCTTT. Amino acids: CASSMTGVPFVAFF.